A selection of T cell receptor beta chains follows, all from one sample in a study of blood T cell repertoires in COVID-19. The assay was immunoSEQ multiplex PCR, and TCRdb's table has in-frame clones only and misses some. Among about 310,000 clones, roughly 84% were seen once, and the ten largest hold 1%. Sequencing input: peripheral blood. Receptors originate from a man in his forties or fifties with active or convalescent COVID-19. CDR3s include the opening cysteine and the closing phenylalanine or tryptophan. D genes are given only for firm matches. Where a row states a size, it is once, few, many or the class of an expanded clone; other rows omit it.

>15|TRBJ2-7|TRBV7-2|.|.
CASSLDPGLSYEQYF
TGTGCCAGCAGCTTAGATCCAGGCCTATCCTACGAGCAGTACTTC
>14|TRBJ1-2|TRBV6-2/TRBV6-3|once|TRBD1
CASSSVQGAYGYTF
TGTGCCAGCAGTTCCGTTCAGGGGGCTTATGGCTACACCTTC
>11|TRBJ1-2|TRBV30|.|.
CAWSVSYGYTF
TGTGCCTGGAGTGTATCGTATGGCTACACCTTC
>15|TRBJ1-1|TRBV6-1|.|TRBD1
CASSEAGQGFTEAFF
TGTGCCAGCAGTGAAGCGGGACAGGGATTTACTGAAGCTTTCTTT
>17|TRBJ2-6|TRBV24-1|.|.
CATSEATGLSGANVLTF
TGTGCCACCAGTGAAGCGACAGGACTCTCTGGGGCCAACGTCCTGACTTTC
>14|TRBJ1-5|TRBV5-8|few|TRBD1
CASSIGQANQPQHF
TGTGCCAGCAGTATAGGACAGGCCAATCAGCCCCAGCATTTT
>13|TRBJ2-2|TRBV28|.|.
CASSPQSTGELFF
TGTGCCAGCAGTCCACAGAGCACCGGGGAGCTGTTTTTT
>14|TRBJ2-5|TRBV6-2/TRBV6-3|.|TRBD1
CASSWTGYQETQYF
TGTGCCAGCAGTTGGACAGGCTACCAAGAGACCCAGTACTTC
>16|TRBJ2-1|TRBV27|.|TRBD2
CASSLSTSGGAGEQFF
TGTGCCAGCAGTTTATCCACTAGCGGGGGGGCGGGTGAGCAGTTCTTC
>14|TRBJ2-7|TRBV9|.|TRBD2
CASSVGTSGYEQYF
TGTGCCAGCAGCGTGGGGACTAGCGGCTACGAGCAGTACTTC
>11|TRBJ2-7|TRBV28|.|.
CASSSPYEQYF
TGTGCCAGCAGCTCCCCCTACGAGCAGTACTTC
>12|TRBJ1-1|TRBV10-3|.|.
CAISVRGTEAFF
TGTGCCATCAGTGTAAGGGGGACTGAAGCTTTCTTT
>16|TRBJ2-2|TRBV18|.|.
CASSPRVAGDTGELFF
TGTGCCAGCTCACCAAGGGTGGCAGGGGACACCGGGGAGCTGTTTTTT
>13|TRBJ1-1|TRBV29-1|.|.
CSVEEDEEGEAFF
TGCAGCGTTGAAGAGGACGAGGAGGGTGAAGCTTTCTTT
>15|TRBJ1-2|TRBV19|few|.
CASSIAGRIHYGYTF
TGTGCCAGTAGTATAGCAGGCAGAATTCACTATGGCTACACCTTC
>16|TRBJ2-1|TRBV5-6|.|.
CASSFLRGSRSREQFF
TGTGCCAGCAGCTTCCTTAGGGGCTCTAGGAGTCGTGAGCAGTTCTTC
>17|TRBJ1-5|TRBV28|.|.
CASRTGGAGGINQPQHF
TGTGCCAGCAGAACTGGGGGGGCTGGGGGTATCAATCAGCCCCAGCATTTT
>15|TRBJ1-4|TRBV27|.|.
CASSSHSATNEKLFF
TGTGCCAGCAGTTCCCACAGTGCAACTAATGAAAAACTGTTTTTT
>15|TRBJ1-2|TRBV5-6|few|.
CASSAIQGWGDGYTF
TGTGCCAGCAGCGCTATCCAGGGGTGGGGAGATGGCTACACCTTC